This T cell receptor beta chain originates from a study of blood T cells in healthy people across ages. Study results and limitations: Underestimates were what the diversity estimates from one million T cells were considered to be. Bulk PBMC profiling left naive and antigen-experienced comparisons inconclusive. Diversity of TCR beta per million T cells declined in a roughly linear way with age.

The CDR3 totals 16 residues. Ten or more counts support this clonotype. Its antigen is not known. Primed by a sample-barcoded 5' primer and a J-beta primer mix, a second PCR proceeded for roughly 6 to 12 cycles. MiXCR, run by TCRdb on the 5' RACE reads, gives a single entry per CDR3 protein. The table lists roughly 1,000,000 distinct CDR3 sequences, approximately 25% of them singletons. Separately, the same data were catalogued under a study of T cells of mothers and their children.

The clonotype comes from a girl aged 2-15 years in good health. V usage is TRBV21-1 and J usage is TRBJ2-4. TRBV21-1 is assigned pseudogene status. The sequenced sample consisted of blood. The CDR3 nucleotides read TGTGCCAGCGTTTCGGAGAGAGAGCTAGCCAAAAACATTCAGTACTTC. Encoded protein: CASVSERELAKNIQYF.